Listed below are T cell receptor beta chains from one sample, sequenced in a study of T cells in Graves' hyperthyroidism and ophthalmopathy. From the multiplex PCR reads, TCRdb called clonotypes with MiXCR, one entry per CDR3 protein. The sample shows 500,000 or so distinct CDR3 sequences, about 16% of them seen only once. The sequenced sample consisted of blood. Receptors originate from a woman in her thirties with Graves' ophthalmopathy. The CDR3 runs from the conserved cysteine through the conserved F or W. Each record gives: CDR3 protein, CDR3 DNA, V gene, J gene, D gene, clone size. D genes are given only for firm matches. Not every row has a clone size; where given, it reads once, few, many or a size class.

CDR3 protein: CASSLEWDGAYEQYF
CDR3 DNA: TGTGCCAGCAGCTTAGAGTGGGACGGCGCCTACGAGCAGTACTTC
V gene: TRBV7-2
J gene: TRBJ2-7
D gene: .
clone size: .

CDR3 protein: CATSSRIIYQPQHF
CDR3 DNA: TGTGCCACCAGCAGCAGGATTATTTATCAGCCCCAGCATTTT
V gene: TRBV15
J gene: TRBJ1-5
D gene: .
clone size: many

CDR3 protein: CASSLAGSGAKNIQYF
CDR3 DNA: TGTGCCAGCAGCTTAGCAGGGTCGGGGGCCAAAAACATTCAGTACTTC
V gene: TRBV7-8
J gene: TRBJ2-4
D gene: .
clone size: many

CDR3 protein: CASSGRAGIYEQYF
CDR3 DNA: TGTGCCAGTAGCGGGAGGGCGGGAATATACGAGCAGTACTTC
V gene: TRBV11-2
J gene: TRBJ2-7
D gene: TRBD2
clone size: many

CDR3 protein: CASSPPPSGMIPDTQYF
CDR3 DNA: TGTGCCAGCAGCCCACCCCCCAGCGGGATGATCCCAGATACGCAGTATTTT
V gene: TRBV3-1
J gene: TRBJ2-3
D gene: TRBD2
clone size: .

CDR3 protein: CASWPGQGYNEQFF
CDR3 DNA: TGTGCCAGCTGGCCGGGACAGGGATACAATGAGCAGTTCTTC
V gene: TRBV6-1
J gene: TRBJ2-1
D gene: TRBD1
clone size: few

CDR3 protein: CASSPIRSWNEQFF
CDR3 DNA: TGTGCCAGCAGTCCCATACGTTCCTGGAATGAGCAGTTCTTC
V gene: TRBV6-2/TRBV6-3
J gene: TRBJ2-1
D gene: .
clone size: few

CDR3 protein: CASSTGLAGVSYEQYF
CDR3 DNA: TGCGCCAGCAGTACTGGACTAGCGGGGGTCTCCTACGAGCAGTACTTC
V gene: TRBV10-1
J gene: TRBJ2-7
D gene: TRBD2
clone size: few

CDR3 protein: CASDRGVSSYNSPLHF
CDR3 DNA: TGTGCCAGCGATAGAGGGGTCAGCTCCTATAATTCACCCCTCCACTTT
V gene: TRBV28
J gene: TRBJ1-6
D gene: .
clone size: many

CDR3 protein: CASSSRDSVVEAFF
CDR3 DNA: TGTGCCAGCAGCTCCCGGGACAGCGTAGTGGAAGCTTTCTTT
V gene: TRBV7-2
J gene: TRBJ1-1
D gene: TRBD1
clone size: many

CDR3 protein: CASSPYPPRDYYNEQFF
CDR3 DNA: TGTGCCAGCAGCCCATACCCCCCCCGGGACTATTACAATGAGCAGTTCTTC
V gene: TRBV7-9
J gene: TRBJ2-1
D gene: TRBD2
clone size: many

CDR3 protein: CASSMQGGSGNTIYF
CDR3 DNA: TGTGCCAGCAGCATGCAGGGGGGTTCTGGAAACACCATATATTTT
V gene: TRBV7-9
J gene: TRBJ1-3
D gene: TRBD1
clone size: .

CDR3 protein: CASSPTFLTGGHRSGANVLTF
CDR3 DNA: TGTGCCAGCAGCCCTACCTTCCTGACAGGGGGACACCGCTCTGGGGCCAACGTCCTGACTTTC
V gene: TRBV13
J gene: TRBJ2-6
D gene: TRBD1
clone size: many

CDR3 protein: CASKAVLSTDTQYF
CDR3 DNA: TGTGCCAGCAAGGCAGTCCTAAGCACAGATACGCAGTATTTT
V gene: TRBV6-2/TRBV6-3
J gene: TRBJ2-3
D gene: .
clone size: few

CDR3 protein: CATSRVTANTGELFF
CDR3 DNA: TGTGCCACCAGCAGAGTGACAGCCAACACCGGGGAGCTGTTTTTT
V gene: TRBV15
J gene: TRBJ2-2
D gene: .
clone size: few

CDR3 protein: CASKAGGTYNEQFF
CDR3 DNA: TGCGCCAGCAAGGCGGGAGGGACCTACAATGAGCAGTTCTTC
V gene: TRBV10-2
J gene: TRBJ2-1
D gene: TRBD2
clone size: .

CDR3 protein: CASNYQGPNYGYTF
CDR3 DNA: TGTGCCAGCAACTACCAGGGGCCCAACTATGGCTACACCTTC
V gene: TRBV14
J gene: TRBJ1-2
D gene: .
clone size: few

CDR3 protein: CASSEIERETQYF
CDR3 DNA: TGTGCCAGCAGTGAGATTGAGAGAGAGACCCAGTACTTC
V gene: TRBV2
J gene: TRBJ2-5
D gene: .
clone size: many

CDR3 protein: CASSQDIAGQSYEQYF
CDR3 DNA: TGCGCCAGCAGCCAAGATATAGCGGGGCAAAGTTACGAGCAGTACTTC
V gene: TRBV4-3
J gene: TRBJ2-7
D gene: TRBD2
clone size: many

CDR3 protein: CAILGQGEHEAFF
CDR3 DNA: TGTGCCATCCTAGGACAGGGTGAACATGAAGCTTTCTTT
V gene: TRBV10-3
J gene: TRBJ1-1
D gene: TRBD1
clone size: few

CDR3 protein: CASSEPTGGNRFQPQHF
CDR3 DNA: TGTGCCAGCAGTGAACCGACAGGGGGAAATCGTTTTCAGCCCCAGCATTTT
V gene: TRBV2
J gene: TRBJ1-5
D gene: TRBD1
clone size: many

CDR3 protein: CASSFGGQMGNYGYTF
CDR3 DNA: TGTGCCAGCAGTTTCGGGGGCCAAATGGGAAACTATGGCTACACCTTC
V gene: TRBV28
J gene: TRBJ1-2
D gene: .
clone size: many

CDR3 protein: CASSPGGGRGNIQYF
CDR3 DNA: TGTGCCAGCAGTCCCGGAGGGGGACGTGGAAACATTCAGTACTTC
V gene: TRBV6-1
J gene: TRBJ2-4
D gene: .
clone size: .

CDR3 protein: CSGRQGGNTEAFF
CDR3 DNA: TGCAGCGGTAGACAGGGAGGGAACACTGAAGCTTTCTTT
V gene: TRBV29-1
J gene: TRBJ1-1
D gene: TRBD1
clone size: .

CDR3 protein: CASSSGLAGEQFF
CDR3 DNA: TGCGCCAGCAGCTCAGGACTAGCGGGCGAGCAGTTCTTC
V gene: TRBV5-1
J gene: TRBJ2-1
D gene: TRBD2
clone size: many

CDR3 protein: CASSPRRLAGEGEQFF
CDR3 DNA: TGTGCCAGCTCACCACGTAGACTAGCGGGAGAGGGTGAGCAGTTCTTC
V gene: TRBV18
J gene: TRBJ2-1
D gene: TRBD2
clone size: many

CDR3 protein: CASSLRRGGYEQYF
CDR3 DNA: TGTGCCAGCAGTTTGCGCAGGGGGGGATACGAGCAGTACTTC
V gene: TRBV28
J gene: TRBJ2-7
D gene: .
clone size: many

CDR3 protein: CASRRGTSGSHEQFF
CDR3 DNA: TGTGCCAGCAGAAGAGGGACTAGCGGTTCGCATGAGCAGTTCTTC
V gene: TRBV7-9
J gene: TRBJ2-1
D gene: TRBD2
clone size: many

CDR3 protein: CSAFVDEQFF
CDR3 DNA: TGCAGCGCCTTCGTCGATGAGCAGTTCTTC
V gene: TRBV29-1
J gene: TRBJ2-1
D gene: .
clone size: few

CDR3 protein: CASGFHGTAQETQYF
CDR3 DNA: TGTGCCAGCGGATTTCACGGGACAGCCCAAGAGACCCAGTACTTC
V gene: TRBV27
J gene: TRBJ2-5
D gene: TRBD1
clone size: few

CDR3 protein: CASSVTGAPNEQYF
CDR3 DNA: TGTGCCAGCAGCGTAACGGGAGCCCCAAACGAGCAGTACTTC
V gene: TRBV9
J gene: TRBJ2-7
D gene: .
clone size: .

CDR3 protein: CASSSQMVANSYNEQFF
CDR3 DNA: TGTGCCAGCAGTTCCCAAATGGTTGCGAACTCCTACAATGAGCAGTTCTTC
V gene: TRBV27
J gene: TRBJ2-1
D gene: .
clone size: many

CDR3 protein: CASSPRGADYANTGELFF
CDR3 DNA: TGTGCCAGCAGCCCTAGGGGTGCGGATTACGCGAACACCGGGGAGCTGTTTTTT
V gene: TRBV7-2
J gene: TRBJ2-2
D gene: .
clone size: few

CDR3 protein: CASSEPAGRGNQPQHF
CDR3 DNA: TGTGCCAGTAGTGAACCCGCAGGACGGGGAAATCAGCCCCAGCATTTT
V gene: TRBV19
J gene: TRBJ1-5
D gene: .
clone size: .

CDR3 protein: CASSQSTYEQYF
CDR3 DNA: TGTGCCAGCAGCCAATCGACCTACGAGCAGTACTTC
V gene: TRBV3-1
J gene: TRBJ2-7
D gene: .
clone size: many

CDR3 protein: CASSLWGGHSSSYEQYF
CDR3 DNA: TGTGCCAGCAGTTTATGGGGCGGACACTCGAGCTCCTACGAGCAGTACTTC
V gene: TRBV28
J gene: TRBJ2-7
D gene: .
clone size: few

CDR3 protein: CASSFGDNPYEQYF
CDR3 DNA: TGTGCCAGCAGTTTTGGGGACAATCCCTACGAGCAGTACTTC
V gene: TRBV28
J gene: TRBJ2-7
D gene: .
clone size: many

CDR3 protein: CSAREGARKETQYF
CDR3 DNA: TGCAGTGCTAGAGAAGGCGCTAGAAAAGAGACCCAGTACTTC
V gene: TRBV20-1
J gene: TRBJ2-5
D gene: .
clone size: .

CDR3 protein: CASSARLAGLTDTQYF
CDR3 DNA: TGTGCCAGCAGCGCCCGACTAGCGGGGCTCACAGATACGCAGTATTTT
V gene: TRBV7-9
J gene: TRBJ2-3
D gene: TRBD2
clone size: many

CDR3 protein: CASSPSGRTAYEQYF
CDR3 DNA: TGTGCCAGCAGTCCAAGCGGGAGGACCGCCTACGAGCAGTACTTC
V gene: TRBV12-3/TRBV12-4
J gene: TRBJ2-7
D gene: TRBD2
clone size: many

CDR3 protein: CASSLPTRDTQYF
CDR3 DNA: TGTGCCAGCAGCCTTCCGACTCGAGATACGCAGTATTTT
V gene: TRBV6-1
J gene: TRBJ2-3
D gene: .
clone size: .

CDR3 protein: CSAYLAGGPTNEQFF
CDR3 DNA: TGCAGTGCTTACCTAGCGGGAGGTCCGACAAATGAGCAGTTCTTC
V gene: TRBV20-1
J gene: TRBJ2-1
D gene: TRBD2
clone size: .

CDR3 protein: CASSGARNYEQYF
CDR3 DNA: TGTGCCAGCAGTGGAGCGAGAAACTACGAGCAGTACTTC
V gene: TRBV28
J gene: TRBJ2-7
D gene: .
clone size: many

CDR3 protein: CASSFYQLAASYNEQFF
CDR3 DNA: TGTGCCAGCAGCTTCTATCAACTAGCTGCTTCCTACAATGAGCAGTTCTTC
V gene: TRBV7-2
J gene: TRBJ2-1
D gene: .
clone size: few

CDR3 protein: CATSDTSGRAEETQYF
CDR3 DNA: TGTGCCACCAGTGATACTAGCGGGAGGGCGGAGGAGACCCAGTACTTC
V gene: TRBV24-1
J gene: TRBJ2-5
D gene: TRBD2
clone size: many

CDR3 protein: CSATGPTDTQYF
CDR3 DNA: TGCAGTGCTACAGGGCCTACAGATACGCAGTATTTT
V gene: TRBV20-1
J gene: TRBJ2-3
D gene: .
clone size: many

CDR3 protein: CASSDRGRNTEAFF
CDR3 DNA: TGTGCCAGCTCGGACAGGGGCCGTAACACTGAAGCTTTCTTT
V gene: TRBV25-1
J gene: TRBJ1-1
D gene: TRBD1
clone size: many